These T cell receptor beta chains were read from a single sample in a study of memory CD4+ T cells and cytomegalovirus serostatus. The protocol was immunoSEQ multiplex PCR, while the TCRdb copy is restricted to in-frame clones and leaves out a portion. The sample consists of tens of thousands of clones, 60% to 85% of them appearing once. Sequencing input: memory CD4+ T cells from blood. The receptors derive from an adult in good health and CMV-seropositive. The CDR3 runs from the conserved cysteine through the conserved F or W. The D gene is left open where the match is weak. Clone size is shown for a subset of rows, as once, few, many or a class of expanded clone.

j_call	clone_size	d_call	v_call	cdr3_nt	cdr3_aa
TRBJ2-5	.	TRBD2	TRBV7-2	TGTGCCAGCAGCTTAGAAAGATGGGCGGGAGTGGGGACCCAGTACTTC	CASSLERWAGVGTQYF
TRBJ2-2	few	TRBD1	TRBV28	TGTGCCAGCAGTCTCTTCTACGACGGGACAGGGAACACCGGGGAGCTGTTTTTT	CASSLFYDGTGNTGELFF
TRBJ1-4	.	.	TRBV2	TGTGCCAGCAGTGAATTTGAGGGACGCGGTAATGAAAAACTGTTTTTT	CASSEFEGRGNEKLFF
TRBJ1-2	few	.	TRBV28	TGTGCCAGCAGTTTATGGTCCGGGAACTATGGCTACACCTTC	CASSLWSGNYGYTF
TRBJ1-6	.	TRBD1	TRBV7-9	TGTGCCAGCAGAAAGGGACAGAATAATTCACCCCTCCACTTT	CASRKGQNNSPLHF
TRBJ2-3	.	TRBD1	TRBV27	TGTGCCAGCAGATGGACAGGGGGCACAGATACGCAGTATTTT	CASRWTGGTDTQYF
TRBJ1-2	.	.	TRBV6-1	TGTGCCAGTACTACGACAGCTAACTATGGCTACACCTTC	CASTTTANYGYTF
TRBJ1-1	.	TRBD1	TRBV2	TGTGCCAGCAGTGCGGACAGGGGGCGCACGGCTTTCTTT	CASSADRGRTAFF
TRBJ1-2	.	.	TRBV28	TGTGCCAGCAGCTTGGCGGGCAACTACTATGGCTACACCTTC	CASSLAGNYYGYTF
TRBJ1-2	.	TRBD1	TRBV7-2	TGTGCCAGCAGCTTAGAAGGGGGCGCTGACTATGGCTACACCTTC	CASSLEGGADYGYTF
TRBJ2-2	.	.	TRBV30	TGTGCCTGGATTCGAGGGGGATTCGCCGGGGAGCTGTTTTTT	CAWIRGGFAGELFF
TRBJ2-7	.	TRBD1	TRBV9	TGTGCCAGCAGCTCGACCGGGACAGGGACCACTGAGCAGTACTTC	CASSSTGTGTTEQYF
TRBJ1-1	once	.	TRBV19	TGTGCCAGTAGTATAGAAAGGGGAACAATGAACACTGAAGCTTTCTTT	CASSIERGTMNTEAFF
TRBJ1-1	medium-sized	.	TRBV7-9	TGTGCCAGCAGCAGCGGGGTTTGGAGGGCTGAAGCTTTCTTT	CASSSGVWRAEAFF
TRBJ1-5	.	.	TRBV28	TGTGCCAGCAGTTTATCAGGGGCGCATCAGCCCCAGCATTTT	CASSLSGAHQPQHF
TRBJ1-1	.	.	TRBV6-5	TGTGCCAGCAGTTACTCTATCCAGGCTAGTTACACTGAAGCTTTCTTT	CASSYSIQASYTEAFF
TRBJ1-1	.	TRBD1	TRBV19	TGTGCCAGTAGTATAGATCCCCGACAGGGGCGGGAGTCCACTGAAGCTTTCTTT	CASSIDPRQGRESTEAFF
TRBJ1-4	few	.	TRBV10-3	TGTGCCATCAGGGGGGATTCTGGGCATGAAAAACTGTTTTTT	CAIRGDSGHEKLFF
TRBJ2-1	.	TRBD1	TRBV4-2	TGTGCCAGCAGCCAAGAGACAGGGGAGGTTCTCAATGAGCAGTTCTTC	CASSQETGEVLNEQFF
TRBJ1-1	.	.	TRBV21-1	TGTGCCAGCAGCAAAGAGGGAGACCGGGCTGAAGCTTTCTTT	CASSKEGDRAEAFF
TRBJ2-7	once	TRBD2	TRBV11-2	TGTGCCAGCAGCTTAGAGCGGTCGTCTAGCGGGGTTTACGAGCAGTACTTC	CASSLERSSSGVYEQYF
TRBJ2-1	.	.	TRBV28	TGTGCCAGCAGTCCCCGACTTCCGTCGGGTGAGCAGTTCTTC	CASSPRLPSGEQFF
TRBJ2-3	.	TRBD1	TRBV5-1	TGCGCCAGCAGCTTGCCAGACAGGGATGCAGATACGCAGTATTTT	CASSLPDRDADTQYF
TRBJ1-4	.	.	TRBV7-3	TGTGCCAGCAGCCTCTTAGTCCGCGACCCCAGGGAGTCGACTGAAAAACTGTTTTTT	CASSLLVRDPRESTEKLFF
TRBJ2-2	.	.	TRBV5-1	TGCGCCAGCAGCGTGGCCTCCGGGCCTTACGGGGAGCTGTTTTTT	CASSVASGPYGELFF
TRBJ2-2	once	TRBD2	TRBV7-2	TGTGCCAGCAGCTCTGGGACTAGCCCCGGGGAGCTGTTTTTT	CASSSGTSPGELFF
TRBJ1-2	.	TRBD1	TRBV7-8	TGTGCCAGCAGCTTACGGGGCACAGGGGGCTTTGATGGCTACACCTTC	CASSLRGTGGFDGYTF